This paragraph covers one T cell receptor beta chain sequence. Its antigen is not identified. The germline V gene encodes CDR1 LNHDA and CDR2 SQIVND (reference sequence). There are 14 residues in the CDR3. The V end was cut by 3 bases, the J end by 7 bases, with 14 bases between. Each sample came from a Caucasian adult donor living in Nashville, Tennessee. Per the authors' pipeline: ImmunoSEQ junction-only sequences lacked quality scores, so their filtering differed. Assay used: immunoSEQ multiplex PCR; TCRdb lists only in-frame clones, some missing. V, J and clone size are those of that table, while D and trimming were read from the DNA. The sample holds a few million clones, around 93% seen once. The sample comes from a study of shared clonotypes between healthy human individuals. At the level of the study: Plates per donor: three CD4 naive, three CD4 memory, two CD8 naive, one CD8 memory. Whole-study findings and limits: Deeper or shallower sequencing was expected to change how clonotypes are shared among donors.

The chain has TRBV19 and TRBJ2-3, with TRBD2 as a possible D gene (5 bases). Sequencing was performed on naive CD4+ T cells from PBMCs. Indicated subset: CD45RA+ positively selected. The sequence came from a man aged 18 to 29 in good health. Some clones in this sample may be carry-over from other donors' samples. The CDR3 sequence is CASSITGVLHTQYF. The CDR3 DNA reads as TGTGCCAGTAGTATCACCGGGGTCTTACATACGCAGTATTTT.